Listed below are T cell receptor beta chains from one sample, sequenced in a study of PD-1 blockade in classical Hodgkin lymphoma. Profiled with immunoSEQ multiplex PCR; TCRdb holds only in-frame clones, not every one. The sample consists of roughly 7,700 clones, roughly 90% of them appearing once. Specimen: CD4+ T cells from blood, collected at baseline. Receptor source: a human donor with classical Hodgkin lymphoma. Each CDR3 is given with its conserved first and last residue. A D gene is named only where the DNA matches it firmly. Only some rows state a clone size, as once, few, many or a class for expanded clones.

TRBJ2-3	TRBV6-1	-	-	TGTGCCAGCAGTGAATCGGCTACTACGCAGTATTTT	CASSESATTQYF
TRBJ2-7	TRBV5-4	-	-	TGTGCCAGCAGTGGGAGGGGGGGGTACTCCTACGAGCAGTACTTC	CASSGRGGYSYEQYF
TRBJ2-5	TRBV7-2	TRBD2	-	TGTGCCAGCAGCCTTAGCGGGAGGCTGAATGAGGAGACCCAGTACTTC	CASSLSGRLNEETQYF
TRBJ2-3	TRBV2	-	-	TGTGCCAGCAGTGCAAGGCTTACAGATACGCAGTATTTT	CASSARLTDTQYF
TRBJ2-1	TRBV15	TRBD1	once	TGTGCCACCAGCAGGGGACAGGGGGTAGGCGATGAGCAGTTCTTC	CATSRGQGVGDEQFF
TRBJ2-1	TRBV7-3	TRBD2	-	TGTGCCAGCAGTTTCTCCCCCGGGACTAGCAATGAGCAGTTCTTC	CASSFSPGTSNEQFF
TRBJ2-6	TRBV9	TRBD1	once	TGTGCCAGCGCCCGGGACAGGGGAGCTGGGGCCAACGTCCTGACTTTC	CASARDRGAGANVLTF
TRBJ2-1	TRBV28	TRBD1	few	TGTGCCAGCAGTTTTTACGGTGGTGGCCAGGGGGACTACAATGAGCAGTTCTTC	CASSFYGGGQGDYNEQFF
TRBJ2-2	TRBV6-5	TRBD1	-	TGTGCCAGCAGTTATGGGGGACAGGGTTTCGGGGAGCTGTTTTTT	CASSYGGQGFGELFF
TRBJ1-1	TRBV9	-	few	TGTGCCAGCAGCGTATTCGATCAAGCTCGGGACACTGAAGCTTTCTTT	CASSVFDQARDTEAFF
TRBJ2-5	TRBV19	TRBD1	-	TGTGCCAGTGGATCCGGGACAGGGGGGGCCGAGACCCAGTACTTC	CASGSGTGGAETQYF
TRBJ2-1	TRBV5-1	-	-	TGCGCCAGCAGCTTGTATGACAATGAGCAGTTCTTC	CASSLYDNEQFF
TRBJ2-7	TRBV6-1	TRBD1	-	TGTGCCAGCAGGGGGGGACAGGGATTCTACGAGCAGTACTTC	CASRGGQGFYEQYF
TRBJ2-7	TRBV10-3	-	-	TGTGCCATCAAGGAGGACACGAGCTCCTACGAGCAGTACTTC	CAIKEDTSSYEQYF
TRBJ1-4	TRBV5-6	-	-	TGTGCCAGCAGCTTGGAGGGGGGTACTAATGAAAAACTGTTTTTT	CASSLEGGTNEKLFF
TRBJ2-3	TRBV5-1	-	-	TGCGCCAGCAGCTTACTGACAGGTCTGACAGATACGCAGTATTTT	CASSLLTGLTDTQYF
TRBJ2-3	TRBV4-1	-	once	TGCGCCAGCAGCCAAGAAATGGAGGGGGCCAGGAGTACGCAGTATTTT	CASSQEMEGARSTQYF
TRBJ2-3	TRBV5-4	-	-	TGTGCCAGCAGCTTGGTTCATACTAGCCCTACTAGCACAGATACGCAGTATTTT	CASSLVHTSPTSTDTQYF
TRBJ2-7	TRBV19	TRBD1	-	TGTGCCAGTAGTACCTATCCGGGACAGGGTTACGAGCAGTACTTC	CASSTYPGQGYEQYF
TRBJ1-2	TRBV7-9	-	-	TGTGCCAGCAGTTCCTTTTATGGCTACACCTTC	CASSSFYGYTF
TRBJ1-1	TRBV7-9	-	-	TGTGCCAGCAGCTACGCATACGCTGAAGCTTTCTTT	CASSYAYAEAFF
TRBJ1-5	TRBV19	-	-	TGTGCCAGTAGTAGGAAAAATAGCAATCAGCCCCAGCATTTT	CASSRKNSNQPQHF
TRBJ2-3	TRBV5-1	-	-	TGCGCCAGCAGGGTTGGTCTAGCTGACACAGATACGCAGTATTTT	CASRVGLADTDTQYF
TRBJ1-1	TRBV27	TRBD1	-	TGTGCCAGCAGTTCCGGACAGGTGGGAGCTTTCTTT	CASSSGQVGAFF
TRBJ1-2	TRBV5-5	-	-	TGTGCCAGCACCAGCGCCAGCTCAGCTAACTATGGCTACACCTTC	CASTSASSANYGYTF
TRBJ2-3	TRBV29-1	TRBD2	-	TGCAGCGCTGGGGGACTAGCGGGATTCTCTCGCACAGATACGCAGTATTTT	CSAGGLAGFSRTDTQYF
TRBJ2-7	TRBV10-1	TRBD2	once	TGCGCCAGGGAGGATCCCAATGCGGGAGTCTCCTACGAGCAGTACTTC	CAREDPNAGVSYEQYF
TRBJ2-3	TRBV5-1	-	-	TGCGCCAGCAGCTTGGATAGGGGGGGAGCAGATACGCAGTATTTT	CASSLDRGGADTQYF
TRBJ2-2	TRBV18	-	-	TGTGCCAGCTCACCGACGGCGGCCGGGAACGGGGCAGCCGGGGAGCTGTTTTTT	CASSPTAAGNGAAGELFF
TRBJ2-3	TRBV5-4	TRBD1	-	TGTGCCAGCAGCCCCCAGGTGCTCAGGGGGCAAGGGGTGGGTACGCAGTATTTT	CASSPQVLRGQGVGTQYF
TRBJ2-5	TRBV7-9	-	-	TGTGCCAGCAGCTTAGCCGTACAGCCAGGCCAAGAGACCCAGTACTTC	CASSLAVQPGQETQYF
TRBJ2-7	TRBV6-6	-	-	TGTGCCAGCACTTTGACAGATTCCTACGAGCAGTACTTC	CASTLTDSYEQYF